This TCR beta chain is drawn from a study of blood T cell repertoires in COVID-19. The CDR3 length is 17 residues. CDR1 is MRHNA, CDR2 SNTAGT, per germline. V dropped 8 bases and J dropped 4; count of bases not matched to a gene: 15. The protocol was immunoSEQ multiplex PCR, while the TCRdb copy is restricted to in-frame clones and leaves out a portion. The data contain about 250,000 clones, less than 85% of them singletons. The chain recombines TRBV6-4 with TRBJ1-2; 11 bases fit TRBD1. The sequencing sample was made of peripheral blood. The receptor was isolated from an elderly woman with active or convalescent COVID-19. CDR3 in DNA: TGTGCCAGCGCCCTAAACGGACAGGGGGCGGCCGGCTATGGCTACACCTTC. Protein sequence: CASALNGQGAAGYGYTF.